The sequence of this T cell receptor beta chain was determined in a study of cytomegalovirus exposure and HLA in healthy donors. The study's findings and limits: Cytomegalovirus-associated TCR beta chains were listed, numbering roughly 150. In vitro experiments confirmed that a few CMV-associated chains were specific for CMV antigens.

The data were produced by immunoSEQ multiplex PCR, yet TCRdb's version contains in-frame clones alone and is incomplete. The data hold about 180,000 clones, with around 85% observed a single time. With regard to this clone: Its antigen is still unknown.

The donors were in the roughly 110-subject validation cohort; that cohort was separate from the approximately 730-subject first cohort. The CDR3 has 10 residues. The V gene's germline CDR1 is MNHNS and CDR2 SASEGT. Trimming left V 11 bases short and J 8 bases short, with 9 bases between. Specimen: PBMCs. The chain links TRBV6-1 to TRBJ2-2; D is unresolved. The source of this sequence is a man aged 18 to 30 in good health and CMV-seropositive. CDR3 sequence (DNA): TGTGCCGTATTTTCGGGGGAGCTGTTTTTT. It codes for CAVFSGELFF.